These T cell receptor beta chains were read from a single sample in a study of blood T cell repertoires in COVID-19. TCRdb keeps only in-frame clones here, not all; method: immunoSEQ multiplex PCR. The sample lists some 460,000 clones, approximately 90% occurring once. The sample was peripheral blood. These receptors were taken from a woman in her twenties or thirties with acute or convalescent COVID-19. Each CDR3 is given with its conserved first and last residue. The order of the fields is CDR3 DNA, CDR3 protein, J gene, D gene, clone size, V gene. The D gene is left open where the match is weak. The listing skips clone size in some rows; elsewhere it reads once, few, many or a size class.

CDR3 DNA: TGTGCCAGCAGCGCTCGACTAGCGGGGGGCCTCAACACCGGGGAGCTGTTTTTT
CDR3 protein: CASSARLAGGLNTGELFF
J gene: TRBJ2-2
D gene: TRBD2
clone size: -
V gene: TRBV4-2

CDR3 DNA: TGTGCCAGCTCACTCTTCCAGCGGGGAGAACTTATCACAGATACGCAGTATTTT
CDR3 protein: CASSLFQRGELITDTQYF
J gene: TRBJ2-3
D gene: TRBD2
clone size: once
V gene: TRBV18

CDR3 DNA: TGTGCCAGCACCCGAGGGAGGGGAGGAGGAAACACCATATATTTT
CDR3 protein: CASTRGRGGGNTIYF
J gene: TRBJ1-3
D gene: -
clone size: -
V gene: TRBV21-1

CDR3 DNA: TGTGCCAGCAGCCCAAGCGCCCTAGCGGGGGGGGAGACCCAGTACTTC
CDR3 protein: CASSPSALAGGETQYF
J gene: TRBJ2-5
D gene: TRBD2
clone size: -
V gene: TRBV7-7

CDR3 DNA: TGTGCCAGCAGTTTAGAGCCGGGACAGGGTATACATGGCTACACCTTC
CDR3 protein: CASSLEPGQGIHGYTF
J gene: TRBJ1-2
D gene: TRBD1
clone size: -
V gene: TRBV27

CDR3 DNA: TGTGCCAGCAGTGATCAGGGTACGAACACTGAAGCTTTCTTT
CDR3 protein: CASSDQGTNTEAFF
J gene: TRBJ1-1
D gene: -
clone size: -
V gene: TRBV6-1

CDR3 DNA: TGCGCCAGCAGCTTGGGAGAGGGAGAAGGACAGGGTTTCTACGAGCAGTACTTC
CDR3 protein: CASSLGEGEGQGFYEQYF
J gene: TRBJ2-7
D gene: TRBD1
clone size: -
V gene: TRBV5-1

CDR3 DNA: TGTGCCAGTAGTATCCAACAGGGGACCCTGGGAGAAAAACTGTTTTTT
CDR3 protein: CASSIQQGTLGEKLFF
J gene: TRBJ1-4
D gene: TRBD1
clone size: once
V gene: TRBV19

CDR3 DNA: TGTGCCAGCAGCAAAATTACCAAGGGGTTTTCACCCCTCCACTTT
CDR3 protein: CASSKITKGFSPLHF
J gene: TRBJ1-6
D gene: -
clone size: few
V gene: TRBV21-1

CDR3 DNA: TGTGCCAGCAGCCCGACCCGAACAGGGTCCGGGGAGCTGTTTTTT
CDR3 protein: CASSPTRTGSGELFF
J gene: TRBJ2-2
D gene: -
clone size: -
V gene: TRBV7-8

CDR3 DNA: TGCGCCTCTACCTCCGGGACTAGCGGTTACAATGAGCAGTTCTTC
CDR3 protein: CASTSGTSGYNEQFF
J gene: TRBJ2-1
D gene: TRBD2
clone size: -
V gene: TRBV5-1

CDR3 DNA: TGTGCCAGCAGCTTAGGGGGACAGCATGCAACTAATGAAAAACTGTTTTTT
CDR3 protein: CASSLGGQHATNEKLFF
J gene: TRBJ1-4
D gene: TRBD1
clone size: once
V gene: TRBV13

CDR3 DNA: TGTGCCAGCAGCTTTCGGACTAGGTACGAGCAGTACTTC
CDR3 protein: CASSFRTRYEQYF
J gene: TRBJ2-7
D gene: TRBD2
clone size: -
V gene: TRBV7-9

CDR3 DNA: TGTGCCAGTAGTATGAAGTGGGCGGGAGAAGGCACAGATACGCAGTATTTT
CDR3 protein: CASSMKWAGEGTDTQYF
J gene: TRBJ2-3
D gene: TRBD2
clone size: -
V gene: TRBV19

CDR3 DNA: TGTGCCAGCTCACTCGACCGGGACAGGGTCACAGATACGCAGTATTTT
CDR3 protein: CASSLDRDRVTDTQYF
J gene: TRBJ2-3
D gene: TRBD1
clone size: -
V gene: TRBV18